These 22 T cell receptor beta chains came from one sample sequenced in a study of cytomegalovirus exposure and HLA in healthy donors. PCR primers comprised 60 Vbeta and 13 Jbeta primers. Clones were sequenced by immunoSEQ multiplex PCR, and TCRdb holds only the in-frame ones, with some missing. This sample's table reports roughly 30,000 clones. The sample comprised PBMCs. The receptors come from a woman in her forties in good health and CMV-seropositive.

The chain uses TRBV7-6 and TRBJ2-3, with 9 bases matching TRBD2. CDR3 length equals 18 residues. J was trimmed by 0 bases and V by 0 bases; bases with no gene match: 7. Germline lookup yields CDR1 SGHVS and CDR2 FNYEAQ. The CDR3 region is CASSLAPGLASSTDTQYF. DNA for the CDR3: TGTGCCAGCAGCTTAGCGCCTGGACTAGCGTCTAGCACAGATACGCAGTATTTT.

The CDR3 region is CASRPSTGLGQPQHF. CDR3 DNA: TGTGCCAGCAGACCCTCTACAGGTTTAGGCCAGCCCCAGCATTTT. The V gene is TRBV28, the J gene TRBJ1-5, with D maybe TRBD1 (5 bases). The germline V gene has CDR1 MDHEN and CDR2 SYDVKM. The CDR3 spans 15 residues. The ends were cut back, 6 bases at V and 7 bases at J, with 19 bases in the middle. Full variable domain (outside the CDR3, taken from reference TRBV28 and TRBJ1-5): DVKVTQSSRYLVKRTGEKVFLECVQDMDHENMFWYRQDPGLGLRLIYFSYDVKMKEKGDIPEGYSVSREKKERFSLILESASTNQTSMYLCASRPSTGLGQPQHFGDGTRLSIL.

V and J are TRBV30 and TRBJ2-5, with 11 bases lining up with TRBD1. Germline V gene sequence: CDR1 GTSNPN, CDR2 SVGIG (reference sequence). The trim removed 5 bases at V and 4 bases at J, leaving 0 bases unmatched. The CDR3 has 12 amino acids. In DNA, the CDR3 is TGTGCCTGGGGGACAGGGGGAGAGACCCAGTACTTC. It yields the protein CAWGTGGETQYF.

The chain has TRBV12-5 and TRBJ2-7; 9 nucleotides match TRBD1. Germline V gene lookup returns CDR1 LGHNT and CDR2 FRNRAP. The CDR3 contains 16 residues. V was clipped by 1 base and J by 0 bases; unmatched bases: 4. The chain's CDR3 is CASGLARTGVSYEQYF. CDR3 nucleotide sequence: TGTGCTAGTGGTTTGGCAAGGACAGGGGTCTCCTACGAGCAGTACTTC.

CDR3 residues: CASSSSETARNEQFF. DNA for the CDR3: TGTGCCAGCAGCTCTTCGGAAACGGCGCGGAATGAGCAGTTCTTC. The chain uses TRBV11-3 and TRBJ2-1; D is unresolved. V was cut by 4 bases and J by 7 bases, with 17 bases left in between. The germline V gene has CDR1 SGHNT and CDR2 YENEEA. The CDR3 totals 15 residues.

This clone is medium-sized by frequency. The chain couples TRBV18 to TRBJ2-1; D gene ambiguous. Trimming took off 3 bases at V and 7 bases at J, with 7 bases between the two ends. The CDR3 has 12 residues. Germline-derived CDR1 and CDR2 are KGHSH and LQKENI. CDR3 residues: CASSPTRNEQFF. The CDR3 nucleotides are TGTGCCAGCTCACCCACGAGGAATGAGCAGTTCTTC. Full variable domain (outside the CDR3, taken from reference TRBV18 and TRBJ2-1): NAGVMQNPRHLVRRRGQEARLRCSPMKGHSHVYWYRQLPEEGLKFMVYLQKENIIDESGMPKERFSAEFPKEGPSILRIQQVVRGDSAAYFCASSPTRNEQFFGPGTRLTVL.

V usage is TRBV4-1 and J usage is TRBJ2-1; tentative D call: TRBD2 (5 bases). Germline V gene data show CDR1 as MGHRA and CDR2 as YSYEKL. There are 12 residues in the CDR3. Trimming took off 2 bases at V and 8 bases at J, with 7 bases between the two ends. CDR3 nucleotide sequence: TGCGCCAGCAGCCAATCCGGGGATGAGCAGTTCTTC. This translates into CASSQSGDEQFF.

This rearrangement joins TRBV7-3 to TRBJ2-1; 7 nucleotides align to TRBD1. This CDR3 region has 15 residues. The trim removed 2 bases at V and 0 bases at J, leaving 1 base unmatched. CDR1 and CDR2 from the germline V gene are SGHTA and FQGTGA. The CDR3 DNA reads TGTGCCAGCAGCTTATGGGACAGCTCCTACAATGAGCAGTTCTTC. Encoded protein: CASSLWDSSYNEQFF.

This CDR3 reads CAWSIVGTSGYEQYF. The DNA for the CDR3 is TGTGCCTGGAGTATCGTCGGGACTAGTGGGTACGAGCAGTACTTC. The chain has TRBV30 and TRBJ2-7, with 8 nucleotides matching TRBD2. The CDR3 is 15 residues long. Germline-derived CDR1 and CDR2 are GTSNPN and SVGIG (reference sequence). The junction had 10 bases not matched to a gene; V was cut back by 2 bases and J by 4 bases.

The chain couples TRBV30 to TRBJ2-7; tentatively, D is TRBD2 (6 bases). Trimming pared 8 bases from V and 6 bases from J, leaving 20 bases between. The germline gives CDR1 GTSNPN, CDR2 SVGIG (reference sequence). The CDR3 contains 13 residues. The CDR3 here is CAGSRGLASEQYF. The CDR3 nucleotides are TGTGCCGGCTCCAGAGGGCTAGCGAGCGAGCAGTACTTC. The full variable domain, rest sourced from reference TRBV30 and TRBJ2-7, is SQTIHQWPATLVQPVGSPLSLECTVEGTSNPNLYWYRQAAGRGLQLLFYSVGIGQISSEVPQNLSASRPQDRQFILSSKKLLLSDSGFYLCAGSRGLASEQYFGPGTRLTVT.

The rearrangement links TRBV30 to TRBJ2-7; maybe TRBD2 (6 bases). In germline, CDR1 is GTSNPN, CDR2 SVGIG (reference sequence). Between the trimmed V and J ends, which lost 3 bases and 4 bases, there was a span of 13 bases. This CDR3 is built from 13 residues. Here the CDR3 reads CAWRLADGYEQYF. CDR3 sequence (DNA): TGTGCCTGGAGACTAGCAGACGGTTACGAGCAGTACTTC.

This sequence joins TRBV4-2 and TRBJ2-2; no clear D. In germline, CDR1 is LGHNA, CDR2 YNFKEQ. This CDR3 contains 16 residues. V lost 0 bases and J 4 bases, leaving 12 bases between the germline ends. Here the CDR3 reads CASSQDPSSVTGELFF. The CDR3 bases are TGTGCCAGCAGCCAAGACCCTAGTTCGGTCACCGGGGAGCTGTTTTTT.

The chain couples TRBV29-1 to TRBJ1-2, with D uncertain. Trimming stripped 1 base from V and 8 bases from J, with 11 bases between. CDR1 and CDR2 (germline): SQVTM, ANQGSEA. CDR3 size: 12 residues. As DNA, the CDR3 is TGCAGCGTTGAAGGGAGAAAGGAGGGCTACACCTTC. Its translation: CSVEGRKEGYTF.

The V and J genes are TRBV27 and TRBJ2-7; 8 bases are shared with TRBD2. V shed 5 bases, J shed 1 base, and the junction held 4 bases outside the gene matches. Germline CDR1 MNHEY, CDR2 SMNVEV (reference sequence). There are 14 residues in the CDR3. The CDR3 spells CASSVAGRSYEQYF. Written as DNA, the CDR3 is TGTGCCAGCAGTGTAGCGGGGCGTTCCTACGAGCAGTACTTC.

This chain links TRBV7-2 with TRBJ2-7; TRBD2 agrees at 9 bases. The CDR3 runs to 15 residues. The V gene end was trimmed by 2 bases and the J gene end by 0 bases; junction bases not matched to a gene: 2. Germline V lookup: CDR1 SGHTA, CDR2 FQGNSA. CDR3 amino acids: CASSLLAGNSYEQYF. CDR3 coding DNA: TGTGCCAGCAGCTTACTAGCGGGGAACTCCTACGAGCAGTACTTC.

V is TRBV28 and J is TRBJ1-5, with D perhaps TRBD1 (5 bases). From germline, CDR1 is MDHEN and CDR2 SYDVKM. V was clipped by 8 bases and J by 3 bases, with 14 bases between them. The CDR3 sequence is 14 residues long. The CDR3 DNA reads TGTGCCAGCGGCGGGACCCGTTACAATCAGCCCCAGCATTTT. Residues: CASGGTRYNQPQHF.

The V call is TRBV30, the J call TRBJ2-1; 9 bases align to TRBD2. CDR1 is GTSNPN and CDR2 is SVGIG in the germline V gene (reference sequence). CDR3 size: 16 residues. J was trimmed by 3 bases and V by 3 bases; bases with no gene match: 9. CDR3 in DNA: TGTGCCTGGAGACTTCAAGCGGGAGGTTTCTACAATGAGCAGTTCTTC. Translation gives CAWRLQAGGFYNEQFF.

CDR3 nucleotide sequence: TGCAGTGCTTCCCGTTCTGAGGACCAGTACTTC. Residues: CSASRSEDQYF. The gene calls are TRBV20-1 and TRBJ2-5; D remains ambiguous. V dropped 5 bases and J dropped 10 bases, with 14 bases sitting between them. This CDR3 is 11 amino acids long. The V gene's germline CDR1 is DFQATT and CDR2 SNEGSKA (reference sequence).

The CDR3 here is CASSQVSLASLYYNEQFF. CDR3 nucleotides: TGCGCCAGCAGCCAAGTCTCGCTAGCGAGTTTATACTACAATGAGCAGTTCTTC. The rearrangement uses TRBV4-3 and TRBJ2-1, with D perhaps TRBD2 (6 bases). V lost 1 base to trimming and J lost 3 bases, with 19 bases between them. Per the germline V gene, CDR1 is LGHNA and CDR2 is YSLEER. CDR3 size: 18 residues.

This rearrangement joins TRBV4-2 to TRBJ2-7; tentatively, D is TRBD1 (5 bases). This CDR3 has 15 residues. V lost 2 bases to trimming and J lost 2 bases, with 13 bases between them. Per germline, CDR1 LGHNA and CDR2 YNFKEQ. CDR3 region: CASSQQTANPYEQYF. The CDR3 DNA sequence: TGTGCCAGCAGCCAACAGACAGCGAACCCCTACGAGCAGTACTTC.

The genes are TRBV4-1 and TRBJ2-7; TRBD2 matches at 9 bases. CDR1 is MGHRA and CDR2 is YSYEKL in the germline V gene. V trimming: 4 bases; J trimming: 1 base; junction bases outside the gene matches: 20. CDR3 length equals 20 residues. The CDR3 loop is CASSLFIGLGGRAVSYEQYF. The CDR3 region has the DNA TGCGCCAGCAGCCTATTTATAGGACTAGGCGGGAGGGCGGTATCCTACGAGCAGTACTTC.

The chain employs TRBV4-1 and TRBJ1-1, with D uncertain. CDR1 and CDR2 (germline): MGHRA, YSYEKL. V dropped 2 bases and J dropped 2 bases, with 9 bases sitting between them. The CDR3 is 14 amino acids. CDR3: CASSQQFVNTEAFF. CDR3 in DNA: TGCGCCAGCAGCCAACAGTTTGTAAACACTGAAGCTTTCTTT.